Shown below are 30 T cell receptor beta chains from a single sample sequenced in a study of blood T cell repertoires in COVID-19. The repertoire was sequenced with immunoSEQ multiplex PCR; TCRdb's copy has only in-frame clones and lacks some. The sample yields about 200,000 clones, roughly nine tenths seen once. The material sequenced was peripheral blood. These receptors came from an older woman with acute or convalescent COVID-19.

About this clone: The same CDR3 also results from other DNA sequences found in this sample. The chain links TRBV23-1 to TRBJ2-7, with D unclear. TRBV23-1 is an ORF, and what it does is uncertain. The CDR3 has 15 amino acids. V was clipped by 0 bases and J by 6 bases, with 15 bases between them. CDR3 residues: CASSQSEKPPAEQYF. DNA for the CDR3: TGCGCCAGCAGTCAATCGGAGAAACCGCCCGCCGAGCAGTACTTC.

The V gene is TRBV11-2, the J gene TRBJ2-2; 7 nucleotides agree with TRBD2. Trimming removed 4 bases from V and 8 bases from J; junction bases left unmatched: 7. Germline V gene data show CDR1 as SGHAT and CDR2 as FQNNGV. The CDR3 loop spans 14 amino acids. DNA of the CDR3: TGTGCCAGCAGCTCGGGGAGCGGGATTGGGGAGCTGTTTTTT. Its protein is CASSSGSGIGELFF.

The chain is built from TRBV19 and TRBJ1-2; TRBD1 is a possible D gene (6 bases). Trimming took off 3 bases at V and 0 bases at J, with 11 bases between the two ends. CDR3 length: 15 residues. Per the germline V gene, CDR1 is LNHDA and CDR2 is SQIVND (reference sequence). The CDR3 sequence: CASSINRVANYGYTF. In DNA form, the CDR3 reads TGTGCCAGTAGTATTAACAGGGTTGCTAACTATGGCTACACCTTC.

The chain employs TRBV6-1 and TRBJ1-1; D remains unclear. Per germline, CDR1 MNHNS and CDR2 SASEGT. V lost 1 base and J 4 bases, leaving 4 bases between the germline ends. This CDR3 region has 12 residues. The CDR3 nucleotides are TGTGCCAGCAGTGAAGGGAGCACTGAAGCTTTCTTT. Translated: CASSEGSTEAFF.

The chain combines TRBV20-1 with TRBJ2-1, with 10 bases matching TRBD2. V gave up 3 bases and J gave up 1 base; unmatched junction bases: 6. Per germline, CDR1 DFQATT and CDR2 SNEGSKA (reference sequence). The CDR3 totals 16 residues. CDR3 coding DNA: TGCAGTGCTAGTGGGTCGACTAGCGGGTCCTACAATGAGCAGTTCTTC. Its translation: CSASGSTSGSYNEQFF.

This clone came up once. This chain joins TRBV24-1 and TRBJ2-1; 7 bases are a match to TRBD2. Germline CDR1 and CDR2: KGHDR and SFDVKD. The trim removed 3 bases at V and 2 bases at J, leaving 6 bases unmatched. The CDR3 is 16 residues long. CDR3 region: CATSDRGRDPYNEQFF. The CDR3 DNA reads TGTGCCACCAGTGATAGAGGGAGGGACCCCTACAATGAGCAGTTCTTC.

The chain links TRBV7-2 to TRBJ2-5, with D unresolved. The CDR3 length is 14 residues. Germline lookup yields CDR1 SGHTA and CDR2 FQGNSA. Trimming took 4 bases from V and 0 from J, leaving 9 bases between them. The CDR3 DNA reads as TGTGCCAGCAGCTCCGGCGGCAACCAAGAGACCCAGTACTTC. As protein: CASSSGGNQETQYF.

This clone has only a few counts. The rearrangement joins TRBV7-6 to TRBJ2-2; TRBD2 might be the D (5 bases). Trimming took off 5 bases at V and 5 bases at J, with 12 bases between the two ends. Germline CDR1 SGHVS, CDR2 FNYEAQ. The CDR3 covers 14 residues. The CDR3, as DNA: TGTGCCAGCAGCCTAAGGGAGCTTACCGGGGAGCTGTTTTTT. It is translated as CASSLRELTGELFF.

This CDR3 is CASSLGGTSSYNEQFF. In nucleotides, the CDR3 is TGTGCCAGCAGTTTGGGGGGGACTAGCTCCTACAATGAGCAGTTCTTC. The chain joins TRBV28 to TRBJ2-1, with 8 bases identical to TRBD2. This CDR3 spans 16 amino acids. V shed 3 bases, J shed 0 bases, and the junction held 4 bases outside the gene matches. The germline V gene has CDR1 MDHEN and CDR2 SYDVKM.

The chain recombines TRBV28 with TRBJ2-7; TRBD2 might be the D (7 bases). The V gene's germline CDR1 is MDHEN and CDR2 SYDVKM. The germline V and J ends were trimmed by 2 bases and 2 bases, with 16 bases remaining between them. The CDR3 is made up of 16 amino acids. CDR3: CASSLGGGSIPYEQYF. In nucleotides, the CDR3 is TGTGCCAGCAGTTTAGGGGGCGGGAGTATCCCCTACGAGCAGTACTTC. The full variable domain, completed using reference TRBV28 and TRBJ2-7, is DVKVTQSSRYLVKRTGEKVFLECVQDMDHENMFWYRQDPGLGLRLIYFSYDVKMKEKGDIPEGYSVSREKKERFSLILESASTNQTSMYLCASSLGGGSIPYEQYFGPGTRLTVT.

The gene calls are TRBV9 and TRBJ1-2; D uncertain. Trimming stripped 0 bases from V and 8 bases from J, with 8 bases between. This CDR3 has 12 amino acids. Germline V gene sequence: CDR1 SGDLS, CDR2 YYNGEE. The CDR3 coding sequence is TGTGCCAGCAGCGTAGGGGCTGGGGGCTACACCTTC. Its protein product is CASSVGAGGYTF.

This chain links TRBV28 with TRBJ2-7; 7 bases agree with TRBD2. CDR1 and CDR2 from the germline V gene are MDHEN and SYDVKM. This CDR3 is built from 14 residues. V shed 1 base and J 3 bases; nucleotides not matched to a gene: 3. The CDR3 sequence is CASSLSGGVYEQYF. The DNA for the CDR3 is TGTGCCAGCAGTTTATCGGGGGGTGTCTACGAGCAGTACTTC.

This clone appeared a few times. This chain joins TRBV28 and TRBJ2-7; TRBD2 matches 11 bases. The V gene end was trimmed by 6 bases and the J gene end by 0 bases; junction bases not matched to a gene: 4. The CDR3 loop spans 15 amino acids. Germline CDR1 and CDR2: MDHEN and SYDVKM. The chain's CDR3 is CASRPGTSGSYEQYF. The CDR3 DNA sequence: TGTGCCAGCAGACCGGGGACTAGCGGCTCCTACGAGCAGTACTTC.

V and J are TRBV4-1 and TRBJ2-5, with D hard to call. The length of the CDR3 is 14 residues. Per the germline V gene, CDR1 is MGHRA and CDR2 is YSYEKL. The germline V and J ends were trimmed by 0 bases and 5 bases, with 10 bases remaining between them. The CDR3 spells CASSQDPSRETQYF. The CDR3, as DNA: TGCGCCAGCAGCCAAGATCCCAGCAGGGAGACCCAGTACTTC.

The gene calls are TRBV29-1 and TRBJ1-1; the D is unclear. This CDR3 contains 14 residues. V was pared by 4 bases and J by 8 bases, with 20 bases between. Germline CDR1 is SQVTM and CDR2 is ANQGSEA. The DNA of the CDR3 is TGCAGCGTTGCCCCTCAAGCGTTCGTCAGCGAAGCTTTCTTT. Protein: CSVAPQAFVSEAFF.

The chain carries TRBV6-2 or TRBV6-3 and TRBJ2-3; TRBD2 agrees at 12 bases. CDR1 is MNHEY and CDR2 is SVGEGT in the germline V gene. Losses at the gene ends were 5 bases for V and 5 bases for J; bases not matched to a gene: 2. The CDR3 runs 14 residues. CDR3 coding DNA: TGTGCCAGCAGTAGACTAGCGGGAGTAGATACGCAGTATTTT. Translating gives CASSRLAGVDTQYF.

This chain connects TRBV10-3 to TRBJ1-2; 8 positions agree with TRBD1. The CDR3 extends over 14 amino acids. The V gene end was trimmed by 6 bases and the J gene end by 1 base; junction bases not matched to a gene: 4. Germline assignment: CDR1 ENHRY and CDR2 SYGVKD. CDR3 region: CAIRDRVFNYGYTF. CDR3 sequence (DNA): TGTGCCATCAGGGACAGGGTGTTTAACTATGGCTACACCTTC.

The chain is built from TRBV5-1 and TRBJ2-3, with D possibly matching TRBD2 (5 bases). Trimming took 7 bases from V and 3 from J, leaving 12 bases between them. This CDR3 has 13 amino acids. Germline CDR1 and CDR2: SGHRS and YFSETQ. The DNA of the CDR3 is TGCGCCAGCCGTAACTCGGGGACAGATACGCAGTATTTT. Protein: CASRNSGTDTQYF.

The V call is TRBV11-3, the J call TRBJ1-1; the D is unclear. The ends were cut back, 5 bases at V and 0 bases at J, with 7 bases in the middle. CDR1 is SGHNT, CDR2 YENEEA, per germline. The CDR3 runs 13 residues. CDR3 sequence: CASSITVNTEAFF. As DNA, the CDR3 is TGTGCCAGCAGCATCACAGTGAACACTGAAGCTTTCTTT.

This rearrangement joins TRBV5-1 to TRBJ1-4; D remains unclear. This CDR3 has 13 amino acids. V lost 1 base to trimming and J lost 6 bases, with 7 bases between them. CDR1 is SGHRS, CDR2 YFSETQ, per germline. The CDR3 loop is CASSLNVDEKLFF. Here the CDR3 DNA reads TGCGCCAGCAGCTTGAATGTAGATGAAAAACTGTTTTTT.

This clone has just a few counts. This chain links TRBV2 with TRBJ2-1; 7 bases fit TRBD2. Germline V gene data show CDR1 as SNHLY and CDR2 as FYNNEI. V lost 6 bases and J lost 5; bases outside the gene matches: 1. CDR3 size: 12 residues. DNA of the CDR3: TGTGCCAGCAGACGGGAGGACAATGAGCAGTTCTTC. Its protein is CASRREDNEQFF.

The chain recombines TRBV5-1 with TRBJ2-5; no definite D call. The CDR3 has 13 amino acids. The V gene lost 0 bases and the J gene lost 7 bases, with 10 bases spanning the gap. The germline CDR1 and CDR2 sequences are SGHRS and YFSETQ. CDR3 nucleotide sequence: TGCGCCAGCAGCTTGGAGACCCGAGGGACCCAGTACTTC. Its translation is CASSLETRGTQYF.

The chain recombines TRBV11-2 with TRBJ2-1; the match to TRBD2 covers 13 bases. The length of the CDR3 is 16 residues. Germline-derived CDR1 and CDR2 are SGHAT and FQNNGV. The trim removed 1 base at V and 7 bases at J, leaving 4 bases unmatched. The CDR3 nucleotides read TGTGCCAGCAGCTTAGGGGGGACTAGCGGGGTAAATGAGCAGTTCTTC. This gives the protein CASSLGGTSGVNEQFF.

The CDR3 spells CATSRLNTEAFF. CDR3 nucleotides: TGTGCCACCTCTAGGTTGAACACTGAAGCTTTCTTT. This chain connects TRBV12-3 or TRBV12-4 to TRBJ1-1; unclear D gene. Trimming pared 10 bases from V and 0 bases from J, leaving 9 bases between. The CDR3 is made up of 12 amino acids.

The gene calls are TRBV18 and TRBJ1-1, with a possible D match to TRBD1 (5 bases). Germline V gene sequence: CDR1 KGHSH, CDR2 LQKENI. Trimming removed 2 bases from V and 0 bases from J, with 13 bases in between. CDR3 length: 16 residues. The CDR3 sequence: CASSPEQGQMNTEAFF. For the CDR3, the DNA is TGTGCCAGCTCACCAGAGCAGGGCCAAATGAACACTGAAGCTTTCTTT.

The chain joins TRBV11-1 to TRBJ1-6; D gene uncertain. The CDR3 has 15 residues. Germline lookup yields CDR1 SGHAT and CDR2 FQDESV (reference sequence). V was clipped by 6 bases and J by 7 bases, with 16 bases between them. The CDR3 loop is CASSHNPGGNSPLHF. The CDR3 bases are TGTGCCAGCAGTCATAACCCGGGAGGAAATTCACCCCTCCACTTT.

V usage is TRBV19 and J usage is TRBJ2-3; D perhaps matches TRBD2 (6 bases). Trimming left V 3 bases short and J 7 bases short, with 14 bases between. Germline loops: CDR1 LNHDA, CDR2 SQIVND (reference sequence). The CDR3 consists of 14 residues. The CDR3 bases are TGTGCCAGTAGTATCATCCCGGGAGACTATACGCAGTATTTT. Its translation: CASSIIPGDYTQYF.

This rearrangement joins TRBV27 to TRBJ2-2, with no clear D. Germline V CDR1 and CDR2: MNHEY, SMNVEV (reference sequence). The CDR3 length is 15 residues. V lost 5 bases, J lost 2 bases, and 12 bases lay in between. This CDR3 reads CASSRQPVNTGELFF. CDR3 in DNA: TGTGCCAGCAGTCGCCAACCGGTAAACACCGGGGAGCTGTTTTTT.

The table lists this clone with a count of one. This sample includes further DNA sequences coding for the same CDR3. Here the CDR3 DNA reads TGTGCCAGCAGCCAAGGACAGGGCGGTCAGCCCCAGCATTTT. It is translated as CASSQGQGGQPQHF. The chain couples TRBV3-1 (or the pseudogene TRBV3-2) to TRBJ1-5; 7 nucleotides match TRBD1. This CDR3 has 14 amino acids. The germline V gene encodes CDR1 LGHDT and CDR2 YNNKEL (reference sequence). Losses at the gene ends were 1 base for V and 6 bases for J; bases not matched to a gene: 3.

J is TRBJ2-7 and V is TRBV28; 10 bases match TRBD2. Germline V gene data show CDR1 as MDHEN and CDR2 as SYDVKM. This CDR3 region has 15 residues. J was trimmed by 8 bases and V by 5 bases; bases with no gene match: 12. The CDR3, as DNA: TGTGCCAGCAGTAACGTAGCGGGAGGTCTTCTCAAGCAGTACTTC. Its translation: CASSNVAGGLLKQYF.